The clone carrying this T cell receptor (beta chain) was seen a few times. Its target is unknown. Trimming stripped 5 bases from V and 11 bases from J, with 18 bases between. The CDR3 runs 13 residues. Germline V gene lookup returns CDR1 SGHAT and CDR2 FQNNGV. The data stem from a study of T-cell memory formation after mild COVID-19. The study's findings and limits: Clones that contracted from day 15 to 85 had balanced CD4/CD8; later expanders were CD4+ biased. Clonal second-wave expansions that peaked on day 37 had unconfirmed SARS-CoV-2 specificity.

TCRdb reanalysed the 5' RACE reads using MiXCR and keeps one entry per CDR3 protein. This table has about 350,000 distinct CDR3 sequences, about an eighth appearing once. The rearrangement joins TRBV11-2 to TRBJ1-1; D possibly corresponds to TRBD1 (6 bases). Specimen: PBMCs or a T cell subset sorted from them (not recorded which). This receptor was obtained from a man younger than 30 who had mild COVID-19 (a few samples of this study predate the infection). Cell type and time point are not known. CDR3: CASSLRQVLDAFF. The CDR3 nucleotides read TGTGCCAGCAGCCTCCGACAGGTTCTCGATGCTTTCTTT.